Sequencing of this T cell receptor (beta chain) was carried out in a study of a mutant IDH1 vaccine in newly diagnosed glioma. Across the study: Scheduled for weeks 1, 3, 5, 7, 11, 15, 19 and 23, eight vaccinations were given to patients. Investigators started vaccination 4-6 weeks after radiotherapy alone, or with temozolomide cycles.

As for this clone: The antigen is not known.

As to time point: week 23, last vaccination. The investigators gave 300 ug of mutant IDH1 20-mer peptide in each vaccine dose, together with topical imiquimod. The protocol was immunoSEQ multiplex PCR, while the TCRdb copy is restricted to in-frame clones and leaves out a portion. The sample consists of roughly 60,000 clones, about 85% of them appearing once. The V gene end was trimmed by 2 bases and the J gene end by 2 bases; junction bases not matched to a gene: 1. This CDR3 contains 14 residues. Looked up from germline, CDR1 is KGHSH and CDR2 is LQKENI. The sequencing here drew on PBMCs, taken from a glioma patient whose treatment included an IDH1 peptide vaccine. The sequence came from a man in his thirties or forties with glioma. The chain recombines TRBV18 with TRBJ1-2; 8 positions agree with TRBD1. The CDR3 region has the DNA TGTGCCAGCTCACCAGACAGGGGCAACTATGGCTACACCTTC. It translates to CASSPDRGNYGYTF.